This T cell receptor (beta chain) originates from a study of monozygotic twins with inflammatory bowel disease. UMIs that had a 6-nucleotide sample barcode were put in using template switching. Amplification of TCRalpha and TCRbeta cDNA involved two nested PCRs that ran for approximately 17 and 9 cycles. TCRdb processed the 5' RACE reads again and assigns one entry to each CDR3 protein, with no DNA. The table for this sample gives 110,000 to 150,000 distinct CDR3 sequences. With respect to this clonotype: Its antigen remains unidentified.

General study results and limits: Healthy co-twins exceeded IBD patients in TCRbeta diversity as measured by inverse Simpson. The authors found no support for a single strong IBD-associated signal or clonotype.

CDR1 SGHTA and CDR2 FQGNSA come from the germline V gene. The CDR3 extends over 14 amino acids. Sequencing was performed on blood. The TCR originated in a human donor with ulcerative colitis or Crohn's disease, or a healthy co-twin of an affected twin (not recorded which). The chain has TRBV7-2 and TRBJ1-2. The CDR3: CASSLGGANYGYTF.